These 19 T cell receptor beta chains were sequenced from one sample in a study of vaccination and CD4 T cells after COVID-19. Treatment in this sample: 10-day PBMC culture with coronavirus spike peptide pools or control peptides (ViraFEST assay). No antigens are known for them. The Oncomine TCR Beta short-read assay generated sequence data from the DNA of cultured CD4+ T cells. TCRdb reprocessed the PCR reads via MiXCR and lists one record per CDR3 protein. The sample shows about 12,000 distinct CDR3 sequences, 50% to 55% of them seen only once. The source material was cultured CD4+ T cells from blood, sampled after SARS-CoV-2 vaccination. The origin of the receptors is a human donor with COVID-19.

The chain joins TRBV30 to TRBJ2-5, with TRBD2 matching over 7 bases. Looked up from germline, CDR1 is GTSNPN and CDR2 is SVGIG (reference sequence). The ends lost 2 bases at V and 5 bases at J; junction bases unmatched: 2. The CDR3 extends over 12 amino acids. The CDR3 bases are TGTGCCTGGAGTCGGGGGGAGGAGACCCAGTACTTC. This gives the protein CAWSRGEETQYF.

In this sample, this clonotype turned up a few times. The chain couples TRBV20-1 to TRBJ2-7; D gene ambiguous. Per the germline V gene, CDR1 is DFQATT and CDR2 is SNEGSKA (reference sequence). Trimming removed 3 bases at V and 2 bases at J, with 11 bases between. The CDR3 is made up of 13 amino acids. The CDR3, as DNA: TGCAGTGCTAGGTCAGCCCCACCCTACGAGCAGTACTTC. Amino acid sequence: CSARSAPPYEQYF.

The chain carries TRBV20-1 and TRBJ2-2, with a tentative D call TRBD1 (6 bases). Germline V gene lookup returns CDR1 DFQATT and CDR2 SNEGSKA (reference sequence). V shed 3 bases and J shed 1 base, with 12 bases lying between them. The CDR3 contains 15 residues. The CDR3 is CSARRSTGNTGELFF. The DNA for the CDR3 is TGCAGTGCTAGGCGATCGACAGGGAACACCGGGGAGCTGTTTTTT.

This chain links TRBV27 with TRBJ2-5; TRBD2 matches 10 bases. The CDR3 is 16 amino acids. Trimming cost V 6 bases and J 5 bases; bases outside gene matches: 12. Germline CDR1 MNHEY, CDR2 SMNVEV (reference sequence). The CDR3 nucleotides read TGTGCCAGCAGCTCCGTGGAAGCGGGGGGGCGGGAGACCCAGTACTTC. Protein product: CASSSVEAGGRETQYF.

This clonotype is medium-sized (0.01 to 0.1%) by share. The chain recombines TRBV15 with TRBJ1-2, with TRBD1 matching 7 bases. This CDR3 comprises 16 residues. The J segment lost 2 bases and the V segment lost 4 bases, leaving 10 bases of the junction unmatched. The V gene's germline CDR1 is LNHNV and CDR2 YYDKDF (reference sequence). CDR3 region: CATSTDDRALNYGYTF. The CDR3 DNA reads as TGTGCCACCAGCACGGACGACAGGGCACTAAACTATGGCTACACCTTC. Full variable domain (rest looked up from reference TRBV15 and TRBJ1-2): DAMVIQNPRYQVTQFGKPVTLSCSQTLNHNVMYWYQQKSSQAPKLLFHYYDKDFNNEADTPDNFQSRRPNTSFCFLDIRSPGLGDTAMYLCATSTDDRALNYGYTFGSGTRLTVV.

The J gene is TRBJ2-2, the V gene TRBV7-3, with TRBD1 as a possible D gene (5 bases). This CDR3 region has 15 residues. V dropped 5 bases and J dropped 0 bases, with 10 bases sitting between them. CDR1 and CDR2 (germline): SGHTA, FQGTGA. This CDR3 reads CASSPTAPNTGELFF. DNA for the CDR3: TGTGCCAGCAGCCCGACAGCCCCGAACACCGGGGAGCTGTTTTTT.

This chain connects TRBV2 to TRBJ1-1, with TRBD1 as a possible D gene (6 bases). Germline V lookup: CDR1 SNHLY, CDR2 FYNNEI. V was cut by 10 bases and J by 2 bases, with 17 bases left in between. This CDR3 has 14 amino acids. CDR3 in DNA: TGTGCCATCACCGCCGGGGGGCAAAACACTGAAGCTTTCTTT. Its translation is CAITAGGQNTEAFF.

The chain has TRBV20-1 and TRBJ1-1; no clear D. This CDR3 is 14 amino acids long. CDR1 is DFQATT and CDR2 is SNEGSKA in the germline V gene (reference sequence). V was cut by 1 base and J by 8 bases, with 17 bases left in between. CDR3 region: CSARGAPGSAEAFF. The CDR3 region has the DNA TGCAGTGCTAGAGGGGCCCCGGGGTCAGCGGAAGCTTTCTTT.

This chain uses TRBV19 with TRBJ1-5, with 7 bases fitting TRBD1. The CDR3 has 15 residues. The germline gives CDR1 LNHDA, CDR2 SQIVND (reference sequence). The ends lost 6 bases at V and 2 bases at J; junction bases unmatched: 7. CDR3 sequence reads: CASSPTGQRNQPQHF. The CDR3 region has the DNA TGTGCCAGTAGCCCGACAGGGCAGCGCAATCAGCCCCAGCATTTT.

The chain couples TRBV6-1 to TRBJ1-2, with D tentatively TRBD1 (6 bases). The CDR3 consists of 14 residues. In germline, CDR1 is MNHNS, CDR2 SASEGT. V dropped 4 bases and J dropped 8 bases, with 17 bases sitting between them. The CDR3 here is CASSGGGRMGGYTF. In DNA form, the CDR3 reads TGTGCCAGCAGTGGGGGGGGCAGGATGGGCGGCTACACCTTC.

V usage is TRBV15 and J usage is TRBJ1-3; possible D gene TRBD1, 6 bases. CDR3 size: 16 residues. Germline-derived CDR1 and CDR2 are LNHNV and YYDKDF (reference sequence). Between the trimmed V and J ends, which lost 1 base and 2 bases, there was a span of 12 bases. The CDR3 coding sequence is TGTGCCACCAGCAGAGGCGGACAGACCACTGGAAACACCATATATTTT. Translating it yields CATSRGGQTTGNTIYF.

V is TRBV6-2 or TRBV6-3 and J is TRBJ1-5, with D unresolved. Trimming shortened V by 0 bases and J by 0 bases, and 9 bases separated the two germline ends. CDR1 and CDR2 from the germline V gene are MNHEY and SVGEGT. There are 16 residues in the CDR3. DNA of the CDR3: TGTGCCAGCAGTTACTCTGGGTTTTATAGCAATCAGCCCCAGCATTTT. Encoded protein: CASSYSGFYSNQPQHF.

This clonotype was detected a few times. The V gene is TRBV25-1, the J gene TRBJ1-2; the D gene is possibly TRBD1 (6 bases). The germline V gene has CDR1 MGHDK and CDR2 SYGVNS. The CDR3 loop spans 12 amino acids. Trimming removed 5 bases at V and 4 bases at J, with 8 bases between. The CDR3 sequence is CASSQGTYGYTF. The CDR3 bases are TGTGCCAGCAGTCAGGGGACCTATGGCTACACCTTC.

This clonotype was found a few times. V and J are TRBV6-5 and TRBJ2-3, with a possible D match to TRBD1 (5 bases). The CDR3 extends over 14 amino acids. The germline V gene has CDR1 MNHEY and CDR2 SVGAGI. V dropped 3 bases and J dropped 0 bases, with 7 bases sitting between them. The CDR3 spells CASSYGASTDTQYF. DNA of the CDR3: TGTGCCAGCAGTTATGGGGCGAGCACAGATACGCAGTATTTT.

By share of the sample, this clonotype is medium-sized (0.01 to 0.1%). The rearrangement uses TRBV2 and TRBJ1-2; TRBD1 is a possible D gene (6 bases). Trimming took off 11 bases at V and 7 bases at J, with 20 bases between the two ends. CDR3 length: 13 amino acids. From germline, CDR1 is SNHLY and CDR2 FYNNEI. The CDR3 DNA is TGTGCCGGGACGGAAGGGGGGTTACGTGGCTACACCTTC. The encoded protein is CAGTEGGLRGYTF.

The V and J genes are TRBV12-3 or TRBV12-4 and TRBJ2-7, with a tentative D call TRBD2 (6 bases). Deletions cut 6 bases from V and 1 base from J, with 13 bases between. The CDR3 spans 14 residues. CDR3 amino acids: CASSHRRGSYEQYF. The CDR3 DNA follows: TGTGCCAGCAGCCATCGACGGGGGTCCTACGAGCAGTACTTC.

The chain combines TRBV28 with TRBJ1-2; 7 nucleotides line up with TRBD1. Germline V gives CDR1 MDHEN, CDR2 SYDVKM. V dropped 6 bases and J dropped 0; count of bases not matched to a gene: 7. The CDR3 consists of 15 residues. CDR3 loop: CASRPDRAANYGYTF. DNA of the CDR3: TGTGCCAGCAGACCCGACAGGGCTGCTAACTATGGCTACACCTTC.

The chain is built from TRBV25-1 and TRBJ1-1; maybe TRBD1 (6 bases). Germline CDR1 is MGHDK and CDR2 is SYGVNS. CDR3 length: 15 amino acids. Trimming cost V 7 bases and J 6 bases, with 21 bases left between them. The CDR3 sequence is CASTRPGTLGAEAFF. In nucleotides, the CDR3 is TGTGCCAGCACCAGACCCGGGACACTGGGCGCTGAAGCTTTCTTT.

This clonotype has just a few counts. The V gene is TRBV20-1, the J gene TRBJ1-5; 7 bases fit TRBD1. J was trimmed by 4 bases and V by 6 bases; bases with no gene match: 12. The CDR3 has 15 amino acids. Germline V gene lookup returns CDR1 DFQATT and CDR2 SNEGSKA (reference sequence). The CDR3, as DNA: TGCAGTGCGACCAGCCCTTGGACAGGAAATCAGCCCCAGCATTTT. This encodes CSATSPWTGNQPQHF.